This TCR beta chain was sequenced for a study of beta chain features in type 1 diabetes. All of the isolated RNA was reverse transcribed, so expressed TCRB transcripts were sequenced. Libraries were prepared by immunoSEQ multiplex PCR; TCRdb keeps only in-frame clonotypes and omits some of them. The profile covers about 42,000 clones, with approximately 51% appearing a single time and roughly 0.27% taken by the ten largest. CDR1 LGHNA and CDR2 YSLEER come from the germline V gene. The CDR3 has 15 amino acids. Unmatched junction bases numbered 2, after V lost 0 bases and J lost 1 base. Sequenced material: stem cell memory CD4+ T cells from blood. The V gene is TRBV4-3, the J gene TRBJ1-1, with 7 bases aligning to TRBD1. The origin of this receptor is a woman in her thirties in good health. The CDR3 nucleotides are TGCGCCAGCAGCCAAGAGAGGACAGGGAACACTGAAGCTTTCTTT. Translation gives CASSQERTGNTEAFF.